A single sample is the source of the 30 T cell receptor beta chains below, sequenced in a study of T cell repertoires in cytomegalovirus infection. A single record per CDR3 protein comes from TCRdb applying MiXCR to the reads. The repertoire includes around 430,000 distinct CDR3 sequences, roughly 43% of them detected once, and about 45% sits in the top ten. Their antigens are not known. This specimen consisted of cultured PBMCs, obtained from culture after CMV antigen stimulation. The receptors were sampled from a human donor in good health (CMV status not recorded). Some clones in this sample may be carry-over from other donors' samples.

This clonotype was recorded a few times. The CDR3 DNA sequence: TGTGCCAGCAGCTCGGACTTCAATGAGCAGTTCTTC. Encoded protein: CASSSDFNEQFF. The chain recombines TRBV7-9 with TRBJ2-1, with D tentatively TRBD2 (5 bases). CDR3 length: 12 residues. CDR1 and CDR2 from the germline V gene are SEHNR and FQNEAQ (reference sequence). The V gene lost 4 bases and the J gene lost 6 bases, with 7 bases spanning the gap.

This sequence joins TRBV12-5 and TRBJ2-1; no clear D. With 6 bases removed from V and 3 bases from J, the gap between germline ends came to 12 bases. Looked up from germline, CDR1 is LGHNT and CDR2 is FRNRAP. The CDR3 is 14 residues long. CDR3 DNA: TGTGCTAGTGGCGACACCTTCCTCTACAATGAGCAGTTCTTC. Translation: CASGDTFLYNEQFF.

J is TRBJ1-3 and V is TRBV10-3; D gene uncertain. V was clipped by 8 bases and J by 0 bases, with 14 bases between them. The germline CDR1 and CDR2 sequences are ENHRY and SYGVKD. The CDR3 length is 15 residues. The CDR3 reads CAISTRVSSGNTIYF. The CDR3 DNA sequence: TGTGCCATCTCTACGCGTGTCAGCTCTGGAAACACCATATATTTT.

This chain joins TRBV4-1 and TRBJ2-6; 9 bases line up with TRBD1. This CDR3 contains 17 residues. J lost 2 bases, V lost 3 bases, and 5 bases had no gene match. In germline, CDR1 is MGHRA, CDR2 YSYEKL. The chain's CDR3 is CASSQETGGAGANVLTF. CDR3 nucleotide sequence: TGCGCCAGCAGCCAGGAAACAGGGGGCGCTGGGGCCAACGTCCTGACTTTC.

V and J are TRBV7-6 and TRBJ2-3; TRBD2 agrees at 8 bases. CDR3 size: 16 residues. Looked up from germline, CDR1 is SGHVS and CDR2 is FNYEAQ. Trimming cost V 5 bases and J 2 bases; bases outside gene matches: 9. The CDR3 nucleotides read TGTGCCAGCAGCCAGATGGCGGGGGGCACCACAGATACGCAGTATTTT. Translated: CASSQMAGGTTDTQYF.

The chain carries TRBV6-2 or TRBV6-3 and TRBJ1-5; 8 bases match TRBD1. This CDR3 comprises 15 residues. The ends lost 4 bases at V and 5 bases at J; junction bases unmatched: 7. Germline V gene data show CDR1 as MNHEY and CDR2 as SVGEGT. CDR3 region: CASSSDRVRYQPQHF. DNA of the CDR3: TGTGCCAGCAGTTCGGACAGGGTTCGTTATCAGCCCCAGCATTTT.

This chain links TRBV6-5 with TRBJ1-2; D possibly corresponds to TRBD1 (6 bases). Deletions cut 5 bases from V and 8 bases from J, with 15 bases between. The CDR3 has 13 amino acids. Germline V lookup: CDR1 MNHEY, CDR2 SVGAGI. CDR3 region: CASSLGGAEGYTF. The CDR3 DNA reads TGTGCCAGCAGTCTAGGGGGAGCGGAAGGCTACACCTTC.

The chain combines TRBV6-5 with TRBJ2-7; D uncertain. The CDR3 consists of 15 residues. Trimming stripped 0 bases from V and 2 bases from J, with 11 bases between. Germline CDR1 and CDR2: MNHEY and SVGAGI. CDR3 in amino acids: CASSYSQVYAYEQYF. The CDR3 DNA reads TGTGCCAGCAGTTACTCGCAGGTTTATGCCTACGAGCAGTACTTC.

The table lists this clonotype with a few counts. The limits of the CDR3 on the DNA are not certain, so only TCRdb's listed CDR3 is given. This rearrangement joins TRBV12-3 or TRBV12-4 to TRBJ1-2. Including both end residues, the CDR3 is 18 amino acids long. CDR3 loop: CASSDGETVTYGYTFFDF.

The CDR3 coding sequence is TGTGCCAGCAGCTCTTCCGGGGGGCTCTATGGCTACACCTTC. Translated: CASSSSGGLYGYTF. The chain links TRBV27 to TRBJ1-2; possible D gene TRBD1, 6 bases. Germline-derived CDR1 and CDR2 are MNHEY and SMNVEV (reference sequence). The CDR3 sequence is 14 residues long. Deletions cut 6 bases from V and 4 bases from J, with 15 bases between.

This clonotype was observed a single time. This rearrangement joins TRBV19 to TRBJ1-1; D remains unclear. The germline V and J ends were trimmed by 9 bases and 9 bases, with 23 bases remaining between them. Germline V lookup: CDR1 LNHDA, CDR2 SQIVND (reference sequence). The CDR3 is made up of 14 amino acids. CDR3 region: CASREIDKLSQAFF. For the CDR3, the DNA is TGTGCCAGCCGAGAGATCGACAAATTGTCCCAAGCTTTCTTT.

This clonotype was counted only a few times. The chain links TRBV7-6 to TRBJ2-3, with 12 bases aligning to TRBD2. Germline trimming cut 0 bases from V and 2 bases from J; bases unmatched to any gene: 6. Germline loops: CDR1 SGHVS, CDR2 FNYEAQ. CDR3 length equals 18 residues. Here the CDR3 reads CASSLAALAGGYTDTQYF. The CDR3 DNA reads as TGTGCCAGCAGCTTAGCGGCACTAGCGGGGGGTTACACAGATACGCAGTATTTT.

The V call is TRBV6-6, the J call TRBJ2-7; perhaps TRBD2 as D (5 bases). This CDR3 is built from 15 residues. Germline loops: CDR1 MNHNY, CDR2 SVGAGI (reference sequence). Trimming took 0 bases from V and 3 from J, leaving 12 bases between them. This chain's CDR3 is CASSYSKLGNYEQYF. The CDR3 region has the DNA TGTGCCAGCAGTTACTCAAAGCTCGGGAACTACGAGCAGTACTTC.

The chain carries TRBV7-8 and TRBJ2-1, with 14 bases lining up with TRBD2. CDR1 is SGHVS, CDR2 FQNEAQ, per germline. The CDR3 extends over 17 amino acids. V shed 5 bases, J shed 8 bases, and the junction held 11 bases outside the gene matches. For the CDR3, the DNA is TGTGCCAGCAGCCGAACTATGGGACTAGCGGGAGTTTATGAGCAGTTCTTC. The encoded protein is CASSRTMGLAGVYEQFF.

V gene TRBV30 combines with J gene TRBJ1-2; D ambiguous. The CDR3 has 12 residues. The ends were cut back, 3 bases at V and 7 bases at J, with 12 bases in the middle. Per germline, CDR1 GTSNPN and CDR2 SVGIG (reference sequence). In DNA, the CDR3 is TGTGCCTGGAGGAGATCCTTATTTGGCTACACCTTC. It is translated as CAWRRSLFGYTF.

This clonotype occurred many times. The CDR3 bases are TGTGCCAGCAGTTTGGGGGGGTCGGGCACTGAAGCTTTCTTT. As protein: CASSLGGSGTEAFF. The J gene is TRBJ1-1, the V gene TRBV12-3 or TRBV12-4; D may be TRBD1 (5 bases). Trimming pared 3 bases from V and 4 bases from J, leaving 12 bases between. There are 14 residues in the CDR3.

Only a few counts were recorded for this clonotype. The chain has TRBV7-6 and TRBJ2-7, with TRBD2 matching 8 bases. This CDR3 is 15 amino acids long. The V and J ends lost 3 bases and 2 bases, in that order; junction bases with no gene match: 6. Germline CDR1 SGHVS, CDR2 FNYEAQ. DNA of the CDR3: TGTGCCAGCAGCTTCCTCCGGGGGGGTCCCTACGAGCAGTACTTC. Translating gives CASSFLRGGPYEQYF.

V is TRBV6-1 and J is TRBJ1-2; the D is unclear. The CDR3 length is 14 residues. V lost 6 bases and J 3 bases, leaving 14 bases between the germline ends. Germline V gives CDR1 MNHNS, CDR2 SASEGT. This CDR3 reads CASRLTIVDYGYTF. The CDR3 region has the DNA TGTGCCAGCAGGCTAACGATTGTGGACTATGGCTACACCTTC.

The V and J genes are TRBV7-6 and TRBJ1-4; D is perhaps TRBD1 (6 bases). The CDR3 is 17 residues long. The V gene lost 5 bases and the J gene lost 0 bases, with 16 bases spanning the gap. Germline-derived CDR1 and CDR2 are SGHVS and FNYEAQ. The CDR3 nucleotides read TGTGCCAGCAGCCCGACAGGCGGCGGGACAACTAATGAAAAACTGTTTTTT. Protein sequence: CASSPTGGGTTNEKLFF.

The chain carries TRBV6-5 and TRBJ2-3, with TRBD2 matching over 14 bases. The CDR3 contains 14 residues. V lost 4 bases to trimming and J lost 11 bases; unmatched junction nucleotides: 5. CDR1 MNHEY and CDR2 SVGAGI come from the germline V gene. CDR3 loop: CASSSVGLAGVQYF. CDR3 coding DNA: TGTGCCAGCAGTTCCGTGGGACTAGCGGGGGTGCAGTATTTT.

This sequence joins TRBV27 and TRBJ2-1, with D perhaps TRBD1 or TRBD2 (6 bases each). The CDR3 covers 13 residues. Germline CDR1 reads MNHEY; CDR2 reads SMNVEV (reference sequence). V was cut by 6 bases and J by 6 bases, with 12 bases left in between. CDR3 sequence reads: CASRRKGGNEQFF. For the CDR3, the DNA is TGTGCCAGCAGACGAAAGGGGGGCAATGAGCAGTTCTTC.

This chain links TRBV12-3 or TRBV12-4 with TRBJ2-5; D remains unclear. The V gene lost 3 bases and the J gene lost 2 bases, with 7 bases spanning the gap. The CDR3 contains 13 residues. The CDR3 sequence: CASSFTQQETQYF. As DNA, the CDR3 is TGTGCCAGCAGTTTTACCCAGCAAGAGACCCAGTACTTC.

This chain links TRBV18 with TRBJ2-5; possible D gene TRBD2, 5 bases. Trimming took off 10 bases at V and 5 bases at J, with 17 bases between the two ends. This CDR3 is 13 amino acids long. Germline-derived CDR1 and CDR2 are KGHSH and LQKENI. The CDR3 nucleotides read TGTGCCACCGCAGGAGGCCTCGGGGAGACCCAGTACTTC. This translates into CATAGGLGETQYF. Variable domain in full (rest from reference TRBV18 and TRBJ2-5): NAGVMQNPRHLVRRRGQEARLRCSPMKGHSHVYWYRQLPEEGLKFMVYLQKENIIDESGMPKERFSAEFPKEGPSILRIQQVVRGDSAAYFCATAGGLGETQYFGPGTRLLVL.

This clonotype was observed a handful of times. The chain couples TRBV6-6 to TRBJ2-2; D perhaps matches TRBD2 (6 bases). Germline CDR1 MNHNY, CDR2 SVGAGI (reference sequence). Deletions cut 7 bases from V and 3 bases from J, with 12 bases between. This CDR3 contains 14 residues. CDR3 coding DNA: TGTGCCAGCAAGGGAGGAGGGTACACCGGGGAGCTGTTTTTT. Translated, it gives CASKGGGYTGELFF.

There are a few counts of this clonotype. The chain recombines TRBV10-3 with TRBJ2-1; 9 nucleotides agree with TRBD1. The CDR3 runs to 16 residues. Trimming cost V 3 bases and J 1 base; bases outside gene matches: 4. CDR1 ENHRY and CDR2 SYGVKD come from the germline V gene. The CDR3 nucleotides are TGTGCCATCAGTGATTACGACAGGGGGTCCTACAATGAGCAGTTCTTC. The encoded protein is CAISDYDRGSYNEQFF.

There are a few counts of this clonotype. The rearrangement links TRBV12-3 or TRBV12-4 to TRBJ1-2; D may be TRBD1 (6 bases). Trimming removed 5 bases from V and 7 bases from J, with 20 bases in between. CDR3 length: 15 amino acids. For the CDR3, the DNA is TGTGCCAGCAGTCCTCTTCTGGGGGGCGCGGCTGGCTACACCTTC. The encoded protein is CASSPLLGGAAGYTF.

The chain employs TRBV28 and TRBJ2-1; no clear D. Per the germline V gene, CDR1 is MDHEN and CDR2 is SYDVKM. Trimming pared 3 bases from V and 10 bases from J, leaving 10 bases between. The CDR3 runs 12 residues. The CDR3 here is CASSLAQTEQFF. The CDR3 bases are TGTGCCAGCAGTTTGGCACAGACAGAGCAGTTCTTC.

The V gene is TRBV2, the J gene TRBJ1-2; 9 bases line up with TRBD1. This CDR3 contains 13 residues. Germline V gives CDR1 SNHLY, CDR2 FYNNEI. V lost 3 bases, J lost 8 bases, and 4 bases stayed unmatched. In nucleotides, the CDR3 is TGTGCCAGCAGTGAGGGACAGGGATTAGGCTACACCTTC. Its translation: CASSEGQGLGYTF.

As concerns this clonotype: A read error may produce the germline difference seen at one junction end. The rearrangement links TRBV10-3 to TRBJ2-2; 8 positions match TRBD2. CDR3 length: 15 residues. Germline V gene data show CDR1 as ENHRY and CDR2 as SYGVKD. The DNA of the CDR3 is TGTGCCATCAGTGATCCGACTAGCGTCACCGGTGAGCTGTTTTTT. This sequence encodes CAISDPTSVTGELFF.

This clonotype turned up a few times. The CDR3 DNA is TGTGCCAGCAGTCACAGCGAAGCGGGAGAGACCCAGTACTTC. Translating it yields CASSHSEAGETQYF. This chain connects TRBV2 to TRBJ2-5; D might be TRBD2 (6 bases). Trimming shortened V by 5 bases and J by 4 bases, and 14 bases separated the two germline ends. The CDR3 runs 14 residues. Per germline, CDR1 SNHLY and CDR2 FYNNEI.